A selection of T cell receptor beta chains follows, all from one sample in a study of cytomegalovirus exposure and HLA in healthy donors. Sequenced by immunoSEQ multiplex PCR; TCRdb stores in-frame clones only, minus some. The top ten clones hold about 3.8% of a sample with roughly 190,000 clones, 65% to 85% of them seen once. The sequenced material came from PBMCs. These receptors all stem from a man aged 45-65 years in good health and CMV-seronegative. Both conserved end residues are part of each CDR3. A D gene is named only where the DNA matches it firmly. Size is omitted from some rows. Given values are once, few, many or a class for expanded clones.

-	-	TRBV7-2	TRBJ1-6	TGTGCCAGCACCTCGCGACGCGGTAATTCACCCCTCCACTTT	CASTSRRGNSPLHF
-	-	TRBV25-1	TRBJ2-5	TGTGCCAGCAGTGCCCCCTTGGGGCGGGGGCCGTACCAAGAGACCCAGTACTTC	CASSAPLGRGPYQETQYF
-	-	TRBV7-9	TRBJ1-2	TGTGCCAGCAGCTCGGACACAAACTATGGCTACACCTTC	CASSSDTNYGYTF
-	-	TRBV4-3	TRBJ2-3	TGCGCCAGCAGCCAGCAACTAGGTGATACGCAGTATTTT	CASSQQLGDTQYF
-	TRBD1	TRBV27	TRBJ1-6	TGTGCCAGCTGGGGGCAGGGGGATAATTCACCCCTCCACTTT	CASWGQGDNSPLHF
-	TRBD2	TRBV28	TRBJ2-7	TGTGCCAGCAGTTTAGTCCGAGCGGGGCTGAGCTCCTACGAGCAGTACTTC	CASSLVRAGLSSYEQYF
few	-	TRBV6-5	TRBJ2-1	TGTGCCAGCAGGAGGAGTAGCCGTTTTCGGAATGAGCAGTTCTTC	CASRRSSRFRNEQFF
once	TRBD1	TRBV2	TRBJ2-2	TGTGCCAGCACCCTAAATGTGGGACAGGGGGCCGGGGAGCTGTTTTTT	CASTLNVGQGAGELFF
-	TRBD2	TRBV30	TRBJ2-3	TGTGCCTGGAGTGGGGAATCTCTGCGGGGGTCGAGCACAGATACGCAGTATTTT	CAWSGESLRGSSTDTQYF
-	-	TRBV30	TRBJ1-5	TGTGCCTGGAGTGTACGAGGATATAGCAATCAGCCCCAGCATTTT	CAWSVRGYSNQPQHF
-	-	TRBV7-8	TRBJ1-4	TGTGCCAGCAGCTTAGCGAATAAGAGGGAAAAACTGTTTTTT	CASSLANKREKLFF
-	-	TRBV5-6	TRBJ1-2	TGTGCCAGCAGCTTGGGCATTGAGGGCTACACCTTC	CASSLGIEGYTF
-	-	TRBV10-3	TRBJ2-7	TGTGCCATCAGTGACTCAGACGGACTTCACGAGCAGTACTTC	CAISDSDGLHEQYF
once	-	TRBV19	TRBJ1-5	TGTGCCAGTAAAGAGGGGGTACGTTCTAATCAGCCCCAGCATTTT	CASKEGVRSNQPQHF
-	-	TRBV19	TRBJ2-7	TGTGCCAGACTCCCAGGGTTCTCCTACGAGCAGTACTTC	CARLPGFSYEQYF
-	-	TRBV11-2	TRBJ2-6	TGTGCCAGCAGCTTAGATCCGGGGGGCTCCGGGGCCAACGTCCTGACTTTC	CASSLDPGGSGANVLTF
-	-	TRBV5-8	TRBJ2-1	TGTGCCAGCAGCTTGTTGAGATACAATGAGCAGTTCTTC	CASSLLRYNEQFF
few	-	TRBV9	TRBJ2-7	TGTGCCAGCAGCCCCCGGACAGAAGGTTTCGAGCAGTACTTC	CASSPRTEGFEQYF
-	-	TRBV5-1	TRBJ1-3	TGCGCCAGCAGCTTTTTAACGACCGGGAGCTCTGGAAACACCATATATTTT	CASSFLTTGSSGNTIYF
-	-	TRBV7-9	TRBJ2-5	TGTGCCAGCAGTCCAGGGATTGGGCAAGAGACCCAGTACTTC	CASSPGIGQETQYF
-	-	TRBV2	TRBJ2-7	TGTGCCAGCAGTGAGGAGTCCTACGAGCAGTACTTC	CASSEESYEQYF
-	-	TRBV6-5	TRBJ1-5	TGTGCCAGCAGTCGCGAGGGCAATCAGCCCCAGCATTTT	CASSREGNQPQHF
few	-	TRBV18	TRBJ2-7	TGTGCCAGCTCCCCTAACCTCTACGAGCAGTACTTC	CASSPNLYEQYF
-	TRBD1	TRBV7-9	TRBJ1-5	TGTGCCAGCAGCCTAGGGACAGGGGGGTTGAATCAGCCCCAGCATTTT	CASSLGTGGLNQPQHF
-	TRBD1	TRBV7-7	TRBJ1-1	TGTGCCAGCAGCATGGGACAGGCCACTGAAGCTTTCTTT	CASSMGQATEAFF
-	-	TRBV5-5	TRBJ1-3	TGTGCCAGCAGCACGACTGATGGAAACACCATATATTTT	CASSTTDGNTIYF
-	-	TRBV25-1	TRBJ2-5	TGTGCCAGCAGTTACTACTCCGGCGAGACCCAGTACTTC	CASSYYSGETQYF
-	TRBD2	TRBV5-4	TRBJ2-2	TGTGCCAGCAGCGGGGGACTAGCGTACACCGGGGAGCTGTTTTTT	CASSGGLAYTGELFF
-	-	TRBV7-2	TRBJ1-2	TGTGCCAGCAGCTTAGGACCGCAAGGGGATGGCTACACCTTC	CASSLGPQGDGYTF
-	-	TRBV19	TRBJ1-5	TGTGCCAGTAGTATAGATCAGGGCCTTGGAGGGCGTCAGCCCCAGCATTTT	CASSIDQGLGGRQPQHF
few	TRBD2	TRBV10-3	TRBJ2-1	TGTGCCATCGGGGCGGGGGGCGACAATGAGCAGTTCTTC	CAIGAGGDNEQFF
-	TRBD1	TRBV2	TRBJ1-5	TGTGCCAGCAAAGACAGGGGAGGAGGCAATCAGCCCCAGCATTTT	CASKDRGGGNQPQHF
-	TRBD1	TRBV19	TRBJ1-6	TGTGCCAGTAGCATGACGGGACAGCTAAATTCACCCCTCCACTTT	CASSMTGQLNSPLHF
few	TRBD1	TRBV10-3	TRBJ1-5	TGTGCCATCAGCGTCCAGGGGGGACAGCCCCAGCATTTT	CAISVQGGQPQHF
-	-	TRBV11-2	TRBJ2-2	TGTGCCAGCAGCATAGACAGAAACCCCACCGGGGAGCTGTTTTTT	CASSIDRNPTGELFF
few	-	TRBV4-1	TRBJ2-1	TGCGCCAGCAGCCAAGATCCAGGGAGGAATGAGCAGTTCTTC	CASSQDPGRNEQFF
-	-	TRBV28	TRBJ1-5	TGTGCCAGCTACTTAAGAGGGGGGGAGCCCCAGCATTTT	CASYLRGGEPQHF
-	TRBD2	TRBV23-1	TRBJ2-3	TGCGCCAGCCATCGCGGGGGTTCAGATACGCAGTATTTT	CASHRGGSDTQYF
-	-	TRBV7-9	TRBJ1-5	TGTGCCAGCAGCCAGGGCCAGTCCAATCAGCCCCAGCATTTT	CASSQGQSNQPQHF
-	-	TRBV11-3	TRBJ1-6	TGTGCCAGCAGCTTAGGGGCAGGGGATTCACCCCTCCACTTT	CASSLGAGDSPLHF
few	-	TRBV27	TRBJ2-5	TGTGCCAGCAGCCCCTCGGGACATGAAAAGGCGGGGACCCAGTACTTC	CASSPSGHEKAGTQYF
-	TRBD1	TRBV5-1	TRBJ2-5	TGCGCCACCCAGAGGACAGGGGGCATAGAGACCCAGTACTTC	CATQRTGGIETQYF
-	-	TRBV9	TRBJ1-2	TGTGCCAGCAGCGTATCGGCAGGAACCCACTATGGCTACACCTTC	CASSVSAGTHYGYTF
-	-	TRBV25-1	TRBJ1-2	TGTGCCAGCAGTGAACAGCACAGTAGGTCCTATGGCTACACCTTC	CASSEQHSRSYGYTF
-	TRBD1	TRBV19	TRBJ1-2	TGTGCCAGTAGTAGTGCGACAGGGGGCTATGCTTTACATGGCTACACCTTC	CASSSATGGYALHGYTF